The 29 T cell receptor beta chains in this list originate from one sample, sequenced in a study of blood T cells in healthy people across ages. A J-beta primer mix and a sample-barcoded 5' primer were used in a second PCR of roughly 6 to 11 cycles. TCRdb ran MiXCR on the 5' RACE reads and lists one entry per CDR3 protein. The table has under 1,100,000 distinct CDR3 sequences, under 30% seen once; the top ten hold 0.75%. These data were also filed under a second study, of T cells of mothers and their children.

The sequencing sample was made of blood. The receptors were sampled from a girl aged 2 to 9 in good health.

CDR3 region: CAIAFQGLNQPQHF. The CDR3 DNA reads TGTGCCATCGCCTTTCAGGGGCTGAATCAGCCCCAGCATTTT. V and J are TRBV6-6 and TRBJ1-5, with a tentative D call TRBD1 (6 bases). V was trimmed by 10 bases and J by 4 bases, leaving 17 bases between them. The CDR3 totals 14 residues. Germline V gives CDR1 MNHNY, CDR2 SVGAGI (reference sequence).

This clonotype was detected many times. This chain connects TRBV5-1 to TRBJ2-1; no reliable D call. Germline CDR1 and CDR2: SGHRS and YFSETQ. CDR3 length: 13 amino acids. Deletions cut 0 bases from V and 2 bases from J, with 3 bases between. CDR3 DNA sequence: TGCGCCAGCAGCTTGGCTCCCTACAATGAGCAGTTCTTC. It translates to CASSLAPYNEQFF.

There are a few counts of this clonotype. The chain combines TRBV9 with TRBJ1-5; D uncertain. Trimming took 0 bases from V and 1 from J, leaving 8 bases between them. CDR3 length: 15 amino acids. Germline values: CDR1 SGDLS, CDR2 YYNGEE. The CDR3, as DNA: TGTGCCAGCAGCGTAGCTGTGGGGAGCAATCAGCCCCAGCATTTT. Its translation: CASSVAVGSNQPQHF.

The chain uses TRBV5-1 and TRBJ1-4; D ambiguous. This CDR3 has 14 residues. Trimming shortened V by 4 bases and J by 6 bases, and 13 bases separated the two germline ends. Germline V CDR1 and CDR2: SGHRS, YFSETQ. The CDR3 loop reads CASSTGRGDEKLFF. In DNA, the CDR3 is TGCGCCAGCAGCACCGGACGGGGAGATGAAAAACTGTTTTTT.

The chain is built from TRBV6-2 or TRBV6-3 and TRBJ1-2, with D uncertain. This CDR3 region has 13 residues. V gave up 6 bases and J gave up 1 base, with 9 bases separating them. Germline V lookup: CDR1 MNHEY, CDR2 SVGEGT. The CDR3 sequence: CASRNENNYGYTF. The CDR3 DNA follows: TGTGCCAGCAGGAACGAAAATAACTATGGCTACACCTTC.

Many counts were recorded for this clonotype. This chain uses TRBV7-9 with TRBJ1-1; D unresolved. Germline CDR1 SEHNR, CDR2 FQNEAQ (reference sequence). The CDR3 consists of 12 residues. Trimming took off 3 bases at V and 4 bases at J, with 6 bases between the two ends. The CDR3 here is CASSFSGTEAFF. The CDR3 region has the DNA TGTGCCAGCAGCTTTTCGGGCACTGAAGCTTTCTTT. The whole variable domain, remainder taken from reference TRBV7-9 and TRBJ1-1, is DTGVSQNPRHKITKRGQNVTFRCDPISEHNRLYWYRQTLGQGPEFLTYFQNEAQLEKSRLLSDRFSAERPKGSFSTLEIQRTEQGDSAMYLCASSFSGTEAFFGQGTRLTVV.

This clonotype was observed many times. V is TRBV4-3 and J is TRBJ2-5; unclear D gene. Germline values: CDR1 LGHNA, CDR2 YSLEER. V shed 0 bases and J shed 5 bases, with 7 bases lying between them. This CDR3 is built from 13 residues. The DNA for the CDR3 is TGCGCCAGCAGCCAAGAGGTGCGGGAGACCCAGTACTTC. It encodes CASSQEVRETQYF.

This sequence joins TRBV12-3 or TRBV12-4 and TRBJ1-6, with a possible D match to TRBD1 (6 bases). The CDR3 runs 16 residues. Trimming stripped 6 bases from V and 0 bases from J, with 12 bases between. The CDR3 protein is CASSPRGPSYNSPLHF. The CDR3 DNA reads as TGTGCCAGCAGCCCCCGGGGGCCCTCCTATAATTCACCCCTCCACTTT.

This clonotype came up a few times. The chain couples TRBV12-3 or TRBV12-4 to TRBJ1-6, with D possibly being TRBD1 (5 bases). The CDR3 loop spans 16 amino acids. V was clipped by 5 bases and J by 4 bases, with 15 bases between them. The CDR3 reads CASSILKDIYNSPLHF. The CDR3 nucleotides read TGTGCCAGCAGTATATTAAAGGACATTTATAATTCACCCCTCCACTTT.

This chain links TRBV12-3 or TRBV12-4 with TRBJ2-7, with D hard to call. Trimming removed 3 bases at V and 2 bases at J, with 11 bases between. CDR3 size: 14 residues. In DNA form, the CDR3 reads TGTGCCAGCAGTTTGTTGGCGTTACCCTACGAGCAGTACTTC. Its translation is CASSLLALPYEQYF.

The chain has TRBV9 and TRBJ2-3; D could derive from TRBD1 or TRBD2 (5 bases each). This CDR3 region has 15 residues. V gave up 4 bases and J gave up 2 bases, with 14 bases separating them. CDR1 is SGDLS, CDR2 YYNGEE, per germline. The CDR3 region is CASSYQGDDTDTQYF. The CDR3 bases are TGTGCCAGCAGCTACCAAGGGGACGACACAGATACGCAGTATTTT.

This clonotype was observed a handful of times. J is TRBJ2-1 and V is TRBV7-9; D is unclear. Trimming took 2 bases from V and 12 from J, leaving 5 bases between them. Germline CDR1 reads SEHNR; CDR2 reads FQNEAQ (reference sequence). The CDR3 spans 10 residues. CDR3 protein: CASSLTVQFF. DNA of the CDR3: TGTGCCAGCAGCTTAACTGTGCAGTTCTTC.

This sequence joins TRBV13 and TRBJ2-1; tentative D call: TRBD2 (5 bases). The DNA end is a closer match to TRBJ2-5, so the J assignment may be wrong. The CDR3 loop spans 13 amino acids. CDR1 is PRHDT and CDR2 is FYEKMQ in the germline V gene (reference sequence). Written as DNA, the CDR3 is TGTGCCAGCAGCCGAGAGGGTAATCAGACCCAGTACTTC. Encoded protein: CASSREGNQTQYF.

This clonotype was detected a few times. In nucleotides, the CDR3 is TGCAGTGCTAGAGATCTCGGACTAGCAACCTACAATGAGCAGTTCTTC. It encodes CSARDLGLATYNEQFF. V and J are TRBV20-1 and TRBJ2-5; 8 positions agree with TRBD2. The J call may be faulty, since TRBJ2-1 better matches the DNA end. The CDR3 loop spans 16 amino acids. CDR1 is DFQATT, CDR2 SNEGSKA, per germline (reference sequence).

With regard to this clonotype: This CDR3 is missing its conserved last phenylalanine or tryptophan, likely due to a read error. This rearrangement joins TRBV14 to TRBJ2-1; TRBD2 might be the D (6 bases). The CDR3 extends over 13 amino acids. V lost 5 bases and J lost 7, with 12 bases in between. CDR1 and CDR2 from the germline V gene are SGHDN and FVKESK. The CDR3 nucleotides are TGTGCCAGCAGCTTCGGACTATCTAATGAGCAGTTCTCC. Residues: CASSFGLSNEQFS.

This clonotype was detected once. The chain is built from TRBV7-2 and TRBJ1-4; 9 bases are a match to TRBD1. CDR3 length: 15 amino acids. Germline V lookup: CDR1 SGHTA, CDR2 FQGNSA. V was pared by 5 bases and J by 7 bases, with 8 bases of the junction left unmatched. In nucleotides, the CDR3 is TGTGCCAGCAGCCAAACAGGGGGCCTGGGTGAAAAACTGTTTTTT. Translated: CASSQTGGLGEKLFF.

The chain links TRBV7-2 to TRBJ2-5, with 10 bases aligning to TRBD2. V lost 2 bases, J lost 0 bases, and 6 bases stayed unmatched. There are 17 residues in the CDR3. CDR1 and CDR2 from the germline V gene are SGHTA and FQGNSA. CDR3 bases: TGTGCCAGCAGCTTAAGCGGACTAGCGGAGTACCAAGAGACCCAGTACTTC. This gives the protein CASSLSGLAEYQETQYF.

The chain uses TRBV5-5 and TRBJ2-4; unclear D gene. Trimming cost V 0 bases and J 6 bases, with 7 bases left between them. The germline V gene has CDR1 SGHKS and CDR2 YYEKEE (reference sequence). The CDR3 covers 13 residues. This CDR3 reads CASSLEPLNIQYF. The CDR3, as DNA: TGTGCCAGCAGCTTGGAGCCTTTAAACATTCAGTACTTC.

The rearrangement links TRBV5-1 to TRBJ1-5; 7 bases align to TRBD1. Losses at the gene ends were 4 bases for V and 7 bases for J; bases not matched to a gene: 8. The CDR3 loop spans 14 amino acids. From germline, CDR1 is SGHRS and CDR2 YFSETQ. In nucleotides, the CDR3 is TGCGCCAGCAGCCTGACAGGGTGGGGCCAGCCCCAGCATTTT. The encoded protein is CASSLTGWGQPQHF.

This clonotype has just a few counts. The genes are TRBV20-1 and TRBJ2-2, with 7 bases matching TRBD1. V was pared by 3 bases and J by 4 bases, with 11 bases of the junction left unmatched. Germline V gene lookup returns CDR1 DFQATT and CDR2 SNEGSKA (reference sequence). CDR3 length: 16 residues. CDR3 in amino acids: CSARPLGQGVTGELFF. The CDR3 DNA sequence: TGCAGTGCTAGGCCCCTGGGGCAGGGGGTCACCGGGGAGCTGTTTTTT.

This rearrangement joins TRBV12-5 to TRBJ1-4; TRBD1 is a possible D gene (5 bases). The CDR3 sequence is 11 residues long. CDR1 LGHNT and CDR2 FRNRAP come from the germline V gene. The ends were cut back, 8 bases at V and 12 bases at J, with 13 bases in the middle. This CDR3 reads CASSIGEELFF. The DNA of the CDR3 is TGTGCTAGTTCGATAGGGGAGGAACTGTTTTTT.

Ten or more counts support this clonotype. The chain has TRBV3-1 and TRBJ2-7; D gene ambiguous. CDR3 length equals 14 residues. Trimming took 1 base from V and 5 from J, leaving 12 bases between them. From germline, CDR1 is LGHDT and CDR2 YNNKEL (reference sequence). CDR3 nucleotide sequence: TGTGCCAGCAGCCAAGTCGGTCGGATCGACGAGCAGTACTTC. Translated: CASSQVGRIDEQYF.

This rearrangement joins TRBV3-1 to TRBJ2-1; possibly TRBD1 or TRBD2 for D (5 bases each). Per germline, CDR1 LGHDT and CDR2 YNNKEL (reference sequence). The CDR3 runs to 15 residues. Trimming removed 4 bases from V and 2 bases from J, with 12 bases in between. CDR3 region: CASSLEGSPYNEQFF. In DNA form, the CDR3 reads TGTGCCAGCAGCCTTGAGGGGAGCCCCTACAATGAGCAGTTCTTC.

This rearrangement joins TRBV7-9 to TRBJ1-1, with D perhaps TRBD1 (5 bases). The CDR3 is 13 amino acids. Germline V gene sequence: CDR1 SEHNR, CDR2 FQNEAQ (reference sequence). The V gene lost 5 bases and the J gene lost 6 bases, with 13 bases spanning the gap. The CDR3 region is CASSDRQFPEAFF. The CDR3 DNA sequence: TGTGCCAGCAGCGACCGACAGTTCCCTGAAGCTTTCTTT.

The chain couples TRBV20-1 to TRBJ2-7; TRBD1 is a possible D gene (8 bases). V was pared by 0 bases and J by 6 bases, with 12 bases between. Germline CDR1 is DFQATT and CDR2 is SNEGSKA (reference sequence). The CDR3 loop spans 13 amino acids. Written as DNA, the CDR3 is TGCAGTGCTAGAGAGGGGGGGACAGGCGAGCAGTACTTC. This gives the protein CSAREGGTGEQYF.

This chain connects TRBV5-1 to TRBJ2-5; possible D gene TRBD2, 5 bases. Germline V lookup: CDR1 SGHRS, CDR2 YFSETQ. CDR3 size: 16 residues. Trimming pared 4 bases from V and 4 bases from J, leaving 20 bases between. CDR3 protein: CASSNSGKTDGETQYF. The CDR3 DNA reads TGCGCCAGCAGCAACTCGGGAAAGACGGACGGAGAGACCCAGTACTTC. The whole variable domain, remainder taken from reference TRBV5-1 and TRBJ2-5, is KAGVTQTPRYLIKTRGQQVTLSCSPISGHRSVSWYQQTPGQGLQFLFEYFSETQRNKGNFPGRFSGRQFSNSRSEMNVSTLELGDSALYLCASSNSGKTDGETQYFGPGTRLLVL.

This chain connects TRBV12-3 or TRBV12-4 to TRBJ2-4, with D unclear. The ends were cut back, 1 base at V and 6 bases at J, with 7 bases in the middle. This CDR3 spans 13 amino acids. The CDR3 here is CASSLGSRNIQYF. The CDR3 bases are TGTGCCAGCAGTTTAGGTTCTAGAAACATTCAGTACTTC.

J is TRBJ1-1 and V is TRBV2, with D maybe TRBD1 (5 bases). CDR3 length equals 13 residues. CDR1 is SNHLY and CDR2 is FYNNEI in the germline V gene. Trimming took off 8 bases at V and 5 bases at J, with 15 bases between the two ends. The DNA for the CDR3 is TGTGCCAGCCTCGGACTAGGGGATACTGAAGCTTTCTTT. Its protein is CASLGLGDTEAFF.

The V call is TRBV28, the J call TRBJ2-7; D unresolved. CDR1 is MDHEN, CDR2 SYDVKM, per germline. The CDR3 is 13 amino acids. V was trimmed by 10 bases and J by 0 bases, leaving 13 bases between them. The chain's CDR3 is CATRRPSSYEQYF. The CDR3 DNA reads TGTGCCACCCGGAGACCCAGCTCCTACGAGCAGTACTTC.